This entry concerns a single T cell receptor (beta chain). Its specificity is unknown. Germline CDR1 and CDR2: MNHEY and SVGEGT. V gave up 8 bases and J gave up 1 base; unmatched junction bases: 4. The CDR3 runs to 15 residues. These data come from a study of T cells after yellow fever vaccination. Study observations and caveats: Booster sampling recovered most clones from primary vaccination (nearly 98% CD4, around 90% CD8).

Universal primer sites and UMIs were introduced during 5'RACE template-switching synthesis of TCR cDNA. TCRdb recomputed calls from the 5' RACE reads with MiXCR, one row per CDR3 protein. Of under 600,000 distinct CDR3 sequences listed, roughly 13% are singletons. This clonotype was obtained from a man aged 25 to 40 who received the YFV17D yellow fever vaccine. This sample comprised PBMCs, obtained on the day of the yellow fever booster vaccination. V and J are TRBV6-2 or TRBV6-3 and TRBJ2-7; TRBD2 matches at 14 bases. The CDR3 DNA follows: TGTGCCAGCGGGACTAGCGGGGGATATTCCTACGAGCAGTACTTC. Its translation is CASGTSGGYSYEQYF.